This T cell receptor beta chain is from a study of T-cell memory formation after mild COVID-19. Germline V CDR1 and CDR2: SGHRS, YFSETQ. CDR3 length: 16 residues. The V end was cut by 6 bases, the J end by 5 bases, with 22 bases between. TCRdb re-called the 5' RACE reads with MiXCR, one entry per CDR3 protein. The sample comprises under 650,000 distinct CDR3 sequences, roughly 17% of which are singletons, and 12% rests with the top ten. The sample holds many counts of this clonotype. The TCR was taken from an adult woman who had mild COVID-19 (a few samples of this study predate the infection). Cell type and time point are not known. This rearrangement joins TRBV5-1 to TRBJ2-3; D gene unclear. Material: PBMCs or a T cell subset sorted from them (not recorded which). The CDR3 loop reads CASNYDVLIHGDTQYF. CDR3 DNA sequence: TGCGCCAGCAACTACGACGTCCTGATTCATGGAGATACGCAGTATTTT. Filled out from reference TRBV5-1 and TRBJ2-3, the complete variable domain reads KAGVTQTPRYLIKTRGQQVTLSCSPISGHRSVSWYQQTPGQGLQFLFEYFSETQRNKGNFPGRFSGRQFSNSRSEMNVSTLELGDSALYLCASNYDVLIHGDTQYFGPGTRLTVL.